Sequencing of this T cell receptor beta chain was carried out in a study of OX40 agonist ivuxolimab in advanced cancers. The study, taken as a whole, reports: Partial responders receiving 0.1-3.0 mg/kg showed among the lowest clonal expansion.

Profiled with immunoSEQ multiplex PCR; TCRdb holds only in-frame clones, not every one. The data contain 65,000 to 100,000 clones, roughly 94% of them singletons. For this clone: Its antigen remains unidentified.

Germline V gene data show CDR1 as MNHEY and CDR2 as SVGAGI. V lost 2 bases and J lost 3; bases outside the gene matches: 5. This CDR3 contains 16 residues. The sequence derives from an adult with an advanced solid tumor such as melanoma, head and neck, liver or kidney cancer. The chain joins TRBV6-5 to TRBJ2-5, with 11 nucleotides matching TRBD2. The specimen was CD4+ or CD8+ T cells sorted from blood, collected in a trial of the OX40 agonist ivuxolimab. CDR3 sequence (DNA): TGTGCCAGCAGTTACGGCCCGGGACTAGCGGAAGAGACCCAGTACTTC. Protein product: CASSYGPGLAEETQYF.